These 8 T cell receptor beta chains were all obtained from the same sample, sequenced in a study of cytomegalovirus exposure and HLA in healthy donors. PCR used 60 Vbeta primers and 13 Jbeta primers. Measured with immunoSEQ multiplex PCR; TCRdb has only the in-frame clones, and not every one. The table includes about 99,000 clones, roughly 70% detected once. The sample was PBMCs. Every receptor here comes from a woman aged 45-60 years in good health and CMV-seronegative.

The chain carries TRBV7-2 and TRBJ2-3; D gene uncertain. This CDR3 has 12 amino acids. V gave up 4 bases and J gave up 4 bases, with 6 bases separating them. The germline V gene has CDR1 SGHTA and CDR2 FQGNSA. In nucleotides, the CDR3 is TGTGCCAGCAGCTCTTTCTCAGATACGCAGTATTTT. Residues: CASSSFSDTQYF. The entire variable domain, with the rest obtained from reference TRBV7-2 and TRBJ2-3, is as follows: GAGVSQSPSNKVTEKGKDVELRCDPISGHTALYWYRQSLGQGLEFLIYFQGNSAPDKSGLPSDRFSAERTGGSVSTLTIQRTQQEDSAVYLCASSSFSDTQYFGPGTRLTVL.

CDR3 residues: CASSIPLLLGNTGELFF. The CDR3 nucleotides read TGTGCCAGTAGTATCCCGCTCCTGCTAGGTAACACCGGGGAGCTGTTTTTT. The chain employs TRBV19 and TRBJ2-2; D unclear. This CDR3 comprises 17 residues. Germline V gene sequence: CDR1 LNHDA, CDR2 SQIVND (reference sequence). V lost 3 bases and J 2 bases, leaving 16 bases between the germline ends.

With regard to this clone: The junction does not match germline at one end; this may be a read error. In DNA form, the CDR3 reads TGTGTCAGCAGCGAAGGACAGGGACTCTCTGGAAACACCATATATTTT. Amino acids: CVSSEGQGLSGNTIYF. V gene TRBV9 combines with J gene TRBJ1-3, with 8 bases matching TRBD1. Germline CDR1 is SGDLS and CDR2 is YYNGEE. The CDR3 is 16 residues long.

The genes are TRBV5-6 and TRBJ2-2, with D possibly matching TRBD1 (5 bases). V lost 0 bases and J 5 bases, leaving 14 bases between the germline ends. Germline CDR1 and CDR2: SGHDT and YYEEEE. CDR3 length: 16 residues. The CDR3 nucleotides read TGTGCCAGCAGCTTGGCGTCAGGGCTGGGTACCGGGGAGCTGTTTTTT. It codes for CASSLASGLGTGELFF.

The chain combines TRBV4-1 with TRBJ2-1; 8 bases align to TRBD2. The junction had 14 bases not matched to a gene; V was cut back by 4 bases and J by 12 bases. Germline V lookup: CDR1 MGHRA, CDR2 YSYEKL. CDR3 length: 15 residues. CDR3 in DNA: TGCGCCAGCAGCCCCCTTCCCGGCCCTCGGGAGGGGCAGTTCTTC. Protein: CASSPLPGPREGQFF.

The V gene is TRBV11-2, the J gene TRBJ2-7, with no clear D. The V end was cut by 3 bases, the J end by 0 bases, with 12 bases between. CDR1 is SGHAT and CDR2 is FQNNGV in the germline V gene. The CDR3 extends over 15 amino acids. The CDR3 DNA reads TGTGCCAGCAGCTTCTCGGGTGTTCTCTCCTACGAGCAGTACTTC. Amino acid sequence: CASSFSGVLSYEQYF. Together with reference TRBV11-2 and TRBJ2-7, the CDR3 gives the full variable domain: EAGVAQSPRYKIIEKRQSVAFWCNPISGHATLYWYQQILGQGPKLLIQFQNNGVVDDSQLPKDRFSAERLKGVDSTLKIQPAKLEDSAVYLCASSFSGVLSYEQYFGPGTRLTVT.

The J gene is TRBJ1-2, the V gene TRBV19, with 10 bases that match TRBD1. The V gene end was trimmed by 10 bases and the J gene end by 6 bases; junction bases not matched to a gene: 2. CDR1 and CDR2 (germline): LNHDA, SQIVND (reference sequence). The CDR3 extends over 11 amino acids. Here the CDR3 reads CATTGGNGYTF. The DNA of the CDR3 is TGTGCCACGACAGGGGGCAATGGCTACACCTTC. Combining the CDR3 with reference TRBV19 and TRBJ1-2 gives the whole variable domain DGGITQSPKYLFRKEGQNVTLSCEQNLNHDAMYWYRQDPGQGLRLIYYSQIVNDFQKGDIAEGYSVSREKKESFPLTVTSAQKNPTAFYLCATTGGNGYTFGSGTRLTVV.

The chain combines TRBV4-1 with TRBJ2-3; maybe TRBD2 (6 bases). The CDR3 runs to 15 residues. V dropped 1 base and J dropped 3 bases, with 11 bases sitting between them. Germline V lookup: CDR1 MGHRA, CDR2 YSYEKL. DNA for the CDR3: TGCGCCAGCAGCCAAGCAGGGACTTCAACAGATACGCAGTATTTT. It specifies CASSQAGTSTDTQYF.